Here is one TCR beta chain with its context. What antigen it recognizes has not been identified. No per-base quality is available; no much larger clone lies one base away. The data are from a study of identical twins (TCRdb year 2016). In terms of the full investigation: TCR alpha and beta repertoires from monozygotic twins, unrelated adults of various ages and cord blood were deep-sequenced to test whether fetal clonotypes persist. To rule out contamination, replicate twin experiments were performed at different times with different library preparation protocols. The research as a whole found: Because the same donors could not be followed over many years, the conclusions depended on cross-sectional statistical analysis. Zero-insertion analyses could be partly confounded by invariant T cells such as MAIT and iNKT, although diverse VJ usage argued against such confounding for most clonotypes. Excess twin sharing in beta out-of-frame sequences was weaker because fewer shared sequences lowered the signal-to-noise ratio. Out-of-frame TCR alpha sharing in monozygotic twins was systematically underestimated by recombination models, whereas sharing between unrelated individuals was in agreement with the recombination models. Abundant cord blood beta clonotypes had fewer insertions, young adult naive repertoires showed a similar but weaker trend, and memory repertoires showed no such trend. Compared with coincidental sharing between unrelated individuals, an excess of low generation-probability sequences was observed among out-of-frame TCR alpha sequences shared between twins.

V is shortened by 0 bases, J by 0 bases, and the region joining them spans 7 bases. Reading the germline V gene gives CDR1 SGHRS and CDR2 YFSETQ. There are 15 amino acids in the CDR3, from cysteine to phenylalanine inclusive. The DNA shown is the 45-base CDR3, in frame from base 1. All donors were healthy Caucasians. The twin cohort comprised three pairs of female monozygotic twins, all aged roughly 18 to 30 years. Positive isolation kits from Invitrogen were used to isolate the CD4+ and CD8+ T cell populations. Libraries were built with 5' RACE. This sample was sequenced with an Illumina HiSeq 2000. A universal primer binding site was introduced by template switching, and a unique molecular identifier was present in the final cDNA, enabling accurate counting of TCR cDNA molecules. Specific primers in the conserved constant-segment region were used to synthesize first-strand cDNA for TCR alpha and beta chains. To control for contamination, every cDNA library was double barcoded, receiving both a SMART-Mk sample barcode and Illumina barcodes. TruSeq adapter sequences along with Illumina sample barcodes were introduced in two successive PCR steps. Sequencing of the TCR alpha and beta cDNA libraries was done on the Illumina HiSeq platform using custom primers. Processing in the source paper ran as follows. MiGEC processed the raw reads to extract unique molecular identifiers, while MiXCR was used to determine the CDR3 positions. Recombination models were inferred per individual with the repgenHMM and IGoR tools using an EM algorithm. The tcR package in R was used for shared clonotype analysis, with sharing normalized by the product of cloneset sizes. Out-of-frame nonproductive sequences were analyzed to study raw recombination free of thymic and clonal selection effects. The public reads were reprocessed in TCRdb via fastp at Q25 and MiXCR, keeping in-frame beta chains. Merged by CDR3 protein, the rows form single entries marked with the most common genes and DNA. These V and J calls are TCRdb output, not the study's own analysis. The sample includes hundreds of thousands of distinct CDR3 sequences, with over 8.5% observed a single time. The ten largest make up roughly 6.8% of the sample.

The sample also formed part of further work on yellow fever vaccine responses in identical twins. Per the second study: The T cell response to vaccination in identical twins was reported by the authors to appear partly convergent and partly personalized. In the study, vaccine-responding T cell clones were precisely tracked in identical twins.

The clonotype was recovered from a woman under 30 in good health. Sample: CD8+ T cells sorted from blood. Recombination linked TRBV5-1 to TRBJ2-1; there is no confident call for the D gene. The CDR3 amino acid sequence is: CASSLESNSYNEQFF. In nucleotides, the sequence is TGCGCCAGCAGCTTGGAGTCGAACTCCTACAATGAGCAGTTCTTC.